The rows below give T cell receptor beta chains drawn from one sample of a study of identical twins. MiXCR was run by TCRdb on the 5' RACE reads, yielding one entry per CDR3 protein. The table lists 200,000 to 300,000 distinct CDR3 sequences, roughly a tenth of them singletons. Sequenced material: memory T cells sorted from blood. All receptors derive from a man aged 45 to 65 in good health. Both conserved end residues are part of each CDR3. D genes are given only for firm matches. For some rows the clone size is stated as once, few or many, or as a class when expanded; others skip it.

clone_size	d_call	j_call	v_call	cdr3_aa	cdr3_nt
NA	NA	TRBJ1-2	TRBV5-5	CASSLVRGNYGYTF	TGTGCCAGCAGCTTAGTCCGAGGGAACTATGGCTACACCTTC
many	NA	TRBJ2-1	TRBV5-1	CASATSGSSYNEQFF	TGCGCCAGCGCCACCAGCGGGTCTTCCTACAATGAGCAGTTCTTC
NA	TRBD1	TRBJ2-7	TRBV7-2	CASSRGQGIGSYEQYF	TGTGCCAGCAGCCGAGGACAGGGGATCGGCTCCTACGAGCAGTACTTC
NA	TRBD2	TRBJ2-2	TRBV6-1	CASSVGLAGAGSGELFF	TGTGCCAGCAGTGTCGGACTAGCGGGGGCCGGCTCCGGGGAGCTGTTTTTT
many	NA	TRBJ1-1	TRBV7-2	CASKNREDAEAFF	TGTGCCAGCAAAAACCGGGAGGACGCTGAAGCTTTCTTT
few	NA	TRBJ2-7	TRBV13	CASSLLGQSSGEQYF	TGTGCCAGCAGCTTACTAGGACAGAGCTCCGGCGAGCAGTACTTC
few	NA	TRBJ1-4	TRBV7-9	CASSFTNEKLFF	TGTGCCAGCAGCTTTACTAATGAAAAACTGTTTTTT
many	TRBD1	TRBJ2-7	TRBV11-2	CASSPNRGYSYEQYF	TGTGCCAGCAGCCCGAACAGGGGGTATTCCTACGAGCAGTACTTC
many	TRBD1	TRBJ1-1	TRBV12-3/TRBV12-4	CASSFQGGYTEAFF	TGTGCCAGCAGTTTTCAGGGGGGGTACACTGAAGCTTTCTTT
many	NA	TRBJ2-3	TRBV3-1	CASSQYLSFTDTQYF	TGTGCCAGCAGCCAGTACCTCTCCTTCACAGATACGCAGTATTTT
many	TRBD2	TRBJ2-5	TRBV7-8	CASSLITGLAGETQYF	TGTGCCAGCAGCCTCATCACGGGACTAGCGGGAGAGACCCAGTACTTC
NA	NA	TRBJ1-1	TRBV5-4	CASRTRDGWDFF	TGTGCCAGCAGGACCAGGGATGGGTGGGATTTCTTT
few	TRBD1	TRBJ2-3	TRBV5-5	CASSWTGWGSTDTQYF	TGTGCCAGCAGCTGGACAGGTTGGGGGAGCACAGATACGCAGTATTTT
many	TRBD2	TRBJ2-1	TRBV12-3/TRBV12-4	CASSSLAGSYNEQFF	TGTGCCAGCAGCTCCCTAGCGGGCTCCTACAATGAGCAGTTCTTC
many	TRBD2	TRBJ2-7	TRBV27	CASSFRRGNSEQYF	TGTGCCAGCAGTTTCAGGCGGGGGAACTCCGAGCAGTACTTC
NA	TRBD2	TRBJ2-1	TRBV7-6	CASSRASGGAYNEQFF	TGTGCCAGCAGCAGAGCTAGCGGGGGTGCCTACAATGAGCAGTTCTTC
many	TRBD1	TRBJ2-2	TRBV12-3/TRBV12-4	CASRRPGQGVTGELFF	TGTGCCAGCAGAAGACCGGGACAGGGGGTCACCGGGGAGCTGTTTTTT
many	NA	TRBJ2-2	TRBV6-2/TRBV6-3	CASSYSVEGGELFF	TGTGCCAGCAGTTACTCGGTGGAGGGCGGGGAGCTGTTTTTT
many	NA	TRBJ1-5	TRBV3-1	CASSQGGGPQHF	TGTGCCAGCAGCCAAGGGGGGGGGCCCCAGCATTTT
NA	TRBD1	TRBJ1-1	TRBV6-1	CASSQTGAGIGFF	TGTGCCAGCAGCCAGACAGGGGCCGGGATAGGCTTCTTT
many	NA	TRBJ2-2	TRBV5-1	CASRESNTGELFF	TGCGCCAGCAGAGAATCGAACACCGGGGAGCTGTTTTTT
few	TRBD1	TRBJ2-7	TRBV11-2	CASSLGPGQGTYEQYF	TGTGCCAGCAGCTTAGGCCCTGGACAGGGGACCTACGAGCAGTACTTC
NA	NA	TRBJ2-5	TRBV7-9	CASSLAPGRADSETQYF	TGTGCCAGCAGCTTAGCCCCGGGCAGGGCAGATTCTGAGACCCAGTACTTC
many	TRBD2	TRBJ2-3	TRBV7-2	CASSYRLAGAADTQYF	TGTGCCAGCAGCTACAGACTAGCGGGAGCTGCAGATACGCAGTATTTT
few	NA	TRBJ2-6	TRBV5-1	CASSLDPSSGANVLTF	TGCGCCAGCAGCTTGGACCCGTCCTCTGGGGCCAACGTCCTGACTTTC
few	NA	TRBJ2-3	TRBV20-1	CSARPWGPSTDTQYF	TGCAGTGCTAGGCCTTGGGGCCCAAGCACAGATACGCAGTATTTT
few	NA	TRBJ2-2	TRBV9	CASSVDPGAAGELFF	TGTGCCAGCAGCGTAGACCCGGGGGCAGCCGGGGAGCTGTTTTTT
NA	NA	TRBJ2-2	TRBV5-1	CASSSSETGELFF	TGCGCCAGCAGCTCTTCAGAGACCGGGGAGCTGTTTTTT
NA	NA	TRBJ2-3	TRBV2	CASSASGTDTQYF	TGTGCCAGCAGCGCGTCTGGCACAGATACGCAGTATTTT
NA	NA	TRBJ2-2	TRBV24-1	CATSDFGTRNTGELFF	TGTGCCACCAGTGATTTCGGGACCCGGAACACCGGGGAGCTGTTTTTT
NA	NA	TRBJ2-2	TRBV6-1	CASSERVVGTGELFF	TGTGCCAGCAGTGAACGCGTCGTAGGGACCGGGGAGCTGTTTTTT
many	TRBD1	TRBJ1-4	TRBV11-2	CASSPQQTGAGEKLFF	TGTGCCAGCAGCCCTCAGCAAACAGGGGCGGGTGAAAAACTGTTTTTT
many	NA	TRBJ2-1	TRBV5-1	CASSLTGQGSYNEQFF	TGCGCCAGCAGCTTGACCGGGCAGGGCTCCTACAATGAGCAGTTCTTC